The 18 T cell receptor beta chains in this list originate from one sample, sequenced in a study of blood T cell repertoires in COVID-19. Using immunoSEQ multiplex PCR, the repertoire was profiled, and TCRdb retains in-frame clones only, with some absent. In the table there are about 180,000 clones, 80% to 90% of which are singletons. Sequencing was carried out using peripheral blood. These receptors all come from a human donor with active or convalescent COVID-19. The donor label of this sample is uncertain.

This chain joins TRBV18 and TRBJ1-6; tentative D call: TRBD1 (6 bases). Trimming removed 6 bases at V and 7 bases at J, with 16 bases between. The CDR3 is 15 residues long. The V gene's germline CDR1 is KGHSH and CDR2 LQKENI. CDR3 coding DNA: TGTGCCAGCTCGCAAGGCAGGGGTGAGAATTCACCCCTCCACTTT. Amino acids: CASSQGRGENSPLHF.

V gene TRBV4-1 combines with J gene TRBJ2-1; D perhaps matches TRBD2 (5 bases). The length of the CDR3 is 18 residues. V was shortened by 1 base and J by 0 bases, with 16 bases between the two germline ends. From germline, CDR1 is MGHRA and CDR2 YSYEKL. CDR3 residues: CASSQVWLAVSSYNEQFF. The CDR3 DNA sequence: TGCGCCAGCAGCCAAGTTTGGCTAGCTGTTAGCTCCTACAATGAGCAGTTCTTC.

The rearrangement links TRBV6-5 to TRBJ2-7; 8 bases are shared with TRBD2. Germline loops: CDR1 MNHEY, CDR2 SVGAGI. Germline trimming cut 8 bases from V and 0 bases from J; bases unmatched to any gene: 6. The CDR3 runs to 14 residues. The CDR3 DNA is TGTGCCAGCCGGCAGCGGGGGTACTCCTACGAGCAGTACTTC. Protein: CASRQRGYSYEQYF.

This chain uses TRBV19 with TRBJ1-2; no reliable D call. The CDR3 runs to 13 residues. Trimming took 8 bases from V and 8 from J, leaving 18 bases between them. Looked up from germline, CDR1 is LNHDA and CDR2 is SQIVND (reference sequence). This CDR3 is CASQRSGGLGYTF. As DNA, the CDR3 is TGTGCCAGTCAACGGTCAGGAGGACTAGGCTACACCTTC.

The chain links TRBV10-2 to TRBJ2-5, with D unresolved. V lost 8 bases, J lost 0 bases, and 4 bases lay in between. The CDR3 has 11 amino acids. The germline CDR1 and CDR2 sequences are WSHSY and SAAADI. In DNA, the CDR3 is TGCGCCAGCGCGTACCAAGAGACCCAGTACTTC. This codes for CASAYQETQYF.

The rearrangement uses TRBV27 and TRBJ2-7, with a tentative D call TRBD1 (6 bases). CDR1 is MNHEY and CDR2 is SMNVEV in the germline V gene (reference sequence). Trimming took 5 bases from V and 3 from J, leaving 14 bases between them. There are 14 residues in the CDR3. DNA of the CDR3: TGTGCCAGCAGTCTACGGGGACAATTCTACGAGCAGTACTTC. Translating gives CASSLRGQFYEQYF.

This sequence joins TRBV29-1 and TRBJ1-1; 8 positions agree with TRBD1. The CDR3 extends over 14 amino acids. The V gene end was trimmed by 5 bases and the J gene end by 4 bases; junction bases not matched to a gene: 9. Germline values: CDR1 SQVTM, CDR2 ANQGSEA. CDR3 sequence: CSVKGQGAGTEAFF. The CDR3 DNA reads as TGCAGCGTTAAAGGACAGGGCGCAGGCACTGAAGCTTTCTTT.

The gene calls are TRBV12-3 or TRBV12-4 and TRBJ2-6; D is uncertain. V was trimmed by 5 bases and J by 6 bases, leaving 5 bases between them. This CDR3 comprises 12 residues. The CDR3 here is CASSPQANVLTF. CDR3 DNA: TGTGCCAGCAGTCCCCAGGCCAACGTCCTGACTTTC.

CDR3 DNA sequence: TGTGCCAGCAGTTCCCATGGGGAGCTTAATGAAAAACTGTTTTTT. Amino acid sequence: CASSSHGELNEKLFF. This chain joins TRBV6-6 and TRBJ1-4, with D uncertain. The V gene's germline CDR1 is MNHNY and CDR2 SVGAGI (reference sequence). CDR3 size: 15 residues. V lost 4 bases and J lost 4, with 13 bases in between.

The chain combines TRBV27 with TRBJ2-5, with 11 bases identical to TRBD2. Germline CDR1 MNHEY, CDR2 SMNVEV (reference sequence). With 5 bases clipped from V and 5 bases from J, the junction kept 4 bases outside the gene matches. This CDR3 is 14 amino acids long. The CDR3 DNA reads as TGTGCCAGCAGTCTGTTAGCGGGGGGGGAGACCCAGTACTTC. As protein: CASSLLAGGETQYF.

The V gene is TRBV5-6, the J gene TRBJ2-7; 7 nucleotides align to TRBD1. CDR3 length: 13 amino acids. V was clipped by 4 bases and J by 4 bases; unmatched bases: 5. Germline V gives CDR1 SGHDT, CDR2 YYEEEE. CDR3 loop: CASSIGTAYEQYF. The CDR3 bases are TGTGCCAGCAGCATCGGGACAGCTTACGAGCAGTACTTC.

The chain carries TRBV28 and TRBJ1-2; a weak D match, TRBD1 (6 bases). CDR3 length equals 15 residues. The V end was cut by 2 bases, the J end by 8 bases, with 18 bases between. Germline V gives CDR1 MDHEN, CDR2 SYDVKM. CDR3 region: CASSLIPDGTRGYTF. CDR3 bases: TGTGCCAGCAGTTTAATACCGGACGGGACACGGGGCTACACCTTC.

J is TRBJ2-3 and V is TRBV20-1, with 12 bases identical to TRBD2. Germline V gives CDR1 DFQATT, CDR2 SNEGSKA (reference sequence). The CDR3 consists of 17 residues. Trimming cost V 3 bases and J 5 bases; bases outside gene matches: 12. Here the CDR3 DNA reads TGCAGTGCTAGTTTCCTAGCGGGAGGGAAGGTGATAGATACGCAGTATTTT. It translates to CSASFLAGGKVIDTQYF.

This chain links TRBV5-6 with TRBJ2-1; the match to TRBD2 covers 9 bases. Germline V gene data show CDR1 as SGHDT and CDR2 as YYEEEE. CDR3 length: 17 residues. V was pared by 3 bases and J by 4 bases, with 11 bases of the junction left unmatched. CDR3 amino acids: CASSWLTGTSRYNEQFF. The CDR3 DNA sequence: TGTGCCAGCAGCTGGCTCACCGGGACTAGCAGATACAATGAGCAGTTCTTC.

The J gene is TRBJ1-6, the V gene TRBV10-3, with TRBD1 as a possible D gene (6 bases). Trimming cost V 3 bases and J 9 bases, with 24 bases left between them. The germline V gene has CDR1 ENHRY and CDR2 SYGVKD. This CDR3 contains 18 residues. The CDR3 region is CAISERNPSTGQGSPLHF. The CDR3 DNA reads TGTGCCATCAGTGAACGAAACCCCTCGACAGGCCAGGGTTCACCCCTCCACTTT.

This rearrangement joins TRBV5-6 to TRBJ2-5; 14 bases are a match to TRBD2. Germline trimming cut 4 bases from V and 3 bases from J; bases unmatched to any gene: 2. Germline values: CDR1 SGHDT, CDR2 YYEEEE. The CDR3 consists of 15 residues. In DNA, the CDR3 is TGTGCCAGCAGCGGGACTAGCGGGAGAAAAGAGACCCAGTACTTC. Encoded protein: CASSGTSGRKETQYF.

CDR3 protein: CASSIIQGSSSSYNSPLHF. The CDR3 coding sequence is TGTGCCAGCAGCATTATTCAGGGGTCGTCGAGCTCCTATAATTCACCCCTCCACTTT. The chain is built from TRBV27 and TRBJ1-6; D is perhaps TRBD1 (6 bases). CDR1 and CDR2 (germline): MNHEY, SMNVEV (reference sequence). This CDR3 has 19 amino acids. The V end was cut by 6 bases, the J end by 0 bases, with 21 bases between.

V usage is TRBV27 and J usage is TRBJ2-1, with 10 bases lining up with TRBD2. CDR1 MNHEY and CDR2 SMNVEV come from the germline V gene (reference sequence). V shed 3 bases and J 9 bases; nucleotides not matched to a gene: 8. The CDR3 sequence is 15 residues long. Written as DNA, the CDR3 is TGTGCCAGCAGTTTTAGTCTAGCGGGAGTGGGTGAGCAGTTCTTC. It yields the protein CASSFSLAGVGEQFF.